These 21 T cell receptor beta chains were sequenced from one sample in a study of identical twins. TCRdb redid the calling of the 5' RACE reads with MiXCR, one entry per CDR3 protein. The repertoire holds some 600,000 distinct CDR3 sequences, with just over 7% as singletons. The same sample was also used in a study of yellow fever vaccine responses in identical twins.

Sequenced input: PBMCs. The receptors here all came from a woman between 18 and 29 years old in good health.

In its sample, this clonotype was seen many times. The V and J genes are TRBV3-1 and TRBJ2-1; D not certain. With 0 bases removed from V and 1 base from J, the gap between germline ends came to 7 bases. This CDR3 comprises 15 residues. Germline V lookup: CDR1 LGHDT, CDR2 YNNKEL (reference sequence). The CDR3 DNA sequence: TGTGCCAGCAGCCAAGAGTCAGAATCCTACAATGAGCAGTTCTTC. Residues: CASSQESESYNEQFF.

This clonotype was seen a few times. The rearrangement joins TRBV5-1 to TRBJ2-1; a weak D match, TRBD1 (7 bases). The CDR3 consists of 15 residues. Germline CDR1 SGHRS, CDR2 YFSETQ. Trimming stripped 6 bases from V and 10 bases from J, with 23 bases between. This CDR3 reads CASILTMGGRGEQFF. CDR3 DNA: TGCGCCAGCATCTTAACCATGGGGGGCAGGGGGGAGCAGTTCTTC.

The chain carries TRBV12-3 or TRBV12-4 and TRBJ2-3; D unresolved. V shed 4 bases and J shed 8 bases, with 16 bases lying between them. This CDR3 has 14 residues. Here the CDR3 reads CASSSTESLGTQYF. DNA for the CDR3: TGTGCCAGCAGTTCCACCGAGAGTCTTGGTACGCAGTATTTT.

This sequence joins TRBV20-1 and TRBJ2-1; no clear D gene. Germline V gives CDR1 DFQATT, CDR2 SNEGSKA (reference sequence). Between the trimmed V and J ends, which lost 3 bases and 7 bases, there was a span of 19 bases. This CDR3 is 15 amino acids long. This CDR3 reads CSARVDSWIRNEQFF. The DNA for the CDR3 is TGCAGTGCTAGGGTCGATAGCTGGATCCGGAATGAGCAGTTCTTC.

This clonotype showed up many times. The CDR3, as DNA: TGCAGTGCTAGAGGGGGCGTAGCGAATTCACCCCTCCACTTT. Translation: CSARGGVANSPLHF. V gene TRBV20-1 combines with J gene TRBJ1-6, with D perhaps matching TRBD1 (5 bases). Germline V gives CDR1 DFQATT, CDR2 SNEGSKA (reference sequence). V was cut by 1 base and J by 7 bases, with 11 bases left in between. CDR3 length equals 14 residues.

This clonotype showed up many times. V and J are TRBV5-1 and TRBJ2-2; TRBD2 matches at 7 bases. From germline, CDR1 is SGHRS and CDR2 YFSETQ. With 4 bases clipped from V and 0 bases from J, the junction kept 6 bases outside the gene matches. The CDR3 has 16 residues. CDR3 region: CASSPLGRSNTGELFF. The CDR3 nucleotides are TGCGCCAGCAGCCCCCTCGGGAGGTCGAACACCGGGGAGCTGTTTTTT. The entire variable domain, with the rest obtained from reference TRBV5-1 and TRBJ2-2, is as follows: KAGVTQTPRYLIKTRGQQVTLSCSPISGHRSVSWYQQTPGQGLQFLFEYFSETQRNKGNFPGRFSGRQFSNSRSEMNVSTLELGDSALYLCASSPLGRSNTGELFFGEGSRLTVL.

In this sample, this clonotype turned up many times. The V and J genes are TRBV11-2 and TRBJ2-2; 9 nucleotides line up with TRBD1. Germline lookup yields CDR1 SGHAT and CDR2 FQNNGV. With V trimmed by 4 bases and J by 6 bases, 6 bases remained unmatched. The length of the CDR3 is 15 residues. The CDR3 DNA reads as TGTGCCAGCAGCTACTTGGACAGGGGAGCCGGGGAGCTGTTTTTT. It yields the protein CASSYLDRGAGELFF.

This clonotype was detected many times. V usage is TRBV14 and J usage is TRBJ2-1, with 10 bases aligning to TRBD2. J was trimmed by 4 bases and V by 0 bases; bases with no gene match: 6. This CDR3 has 17 residues. The germline V gene encodes CDR1 SGHDN and CDR2 FVKESK. CDR3 sequence (DNA): TGTGCCAGCAGCCAAGAGGGGAGGACTAGCGGTTACAATGAGCAGTTCTTC. It codes for CASSQEGRTSGYNEQFF.

The J gene is TRBJ1-4, the V gene TRBV20-1; D is perhaps TRBD1 (5 bases). Trimming pared 0 bases from V and 7 bases from J, leaving 12 bases between. The length of the CDR3 is 14 residues. CDR1 and CDR2 (germline): DFQATT, SNEGSKA (reference sequence). The CDR3 reads CSAREWGVREKLFF. CDR3 coding DNA: TGCAGTGCTAGAGAGTGGGGGGTACGTGAAAAACTGTTTTTT.

This clonotype has only a few counts. The chain carries TRBV19 and TRBJ2-7; the D gene is possibly TRBD2 (5 bases). Per germline, CDR1 LNHDA and CDR2 SQIVND (reference sequence). The germline V and J ends were trimmed by 3 bases and 1 base, with 7 bases remaining between them. This CDR3 has 13 amino acids. CDR3 DNA sequence: TGTGCCAGTAGTATGGCGGGTTCCTACGAGCAGTACTTC. Translation: CASSMAGSYEQYF.

This clonotype has only a few counts. The CDR3 DNA reads TGTGCCACCAGCAGAGATGGGGGCGCGGAGACCCAGTACTTC. This translates into CATSRDGGAETQYF. The chain joins TRBV15 to TRBJ2-5; a possible D gene is TRBD1 (6 bases). Germline V gene data show CDR1 as LNHNV and CDR2 as YYDKDF (reference sequence). V was pared by 0 bases and J by 5 bases, with 10 bases between. This CDR3 is built from 14 residues.

This chain connects TRBV7-9 to TRBJ2-7; 8 bases line up with TRBD1. The junction had 10 bases not matched to a gene; V was cut back by 3 bases and J by 0 bases. This CDR3 contains 17 residues. Per the germline V gene, CDR1 is SEHNR and CDR2 is FQNEAQ (reference sequence). CDR3 sequence (DNA): TGTGCCAGCAGCTTCCCCTCGGACAGGGAAAGCTCCTACGAGCAGTACTTC. It encodes CASSFPSDRESSYEQYF.

The CDR3 DNA reads TGTGCCAGCAGTCAATCGCCAGGGGACAGGGCTTTCTTT. It codes for CASSQSPGDRAFF. The chain employs TRBV2 and TRBJ1-1, with 8 bases fitting TRBD1. The ends lost 5 bases at V and 11 bases at J; junction bases unmatched: 10. Germline-derived CDR1 and CDR2 are SNHLY and FYNNEI. This CDR3 comprises 13 residues.

This clonotype has just a few counts. V usage is TRBV20-1 and J usage is TRBJ1-5; D remains ambiguous. V was shortened by 3 bases and J by 3 bases, with 9 bases between the two germline ends. Germline V gene lookup returns CDR1 DFQATT and CDR2 SNEGSKA (reference sequence). This CDR3 is 13 amino acids long. CDR3 in amino acids: CSARITINQPQHF. In nucleotides, the CDR3 is TGCAGTGCTAGGATAACGATCAATCAGCCCCAGCATTTT.

The V call is TRBV5-5, the J call TRBJ2-7, with TRBD1 identical over 10 bases. V lost 3 bases to trimming and J lost 3 bases; unmatched junction nucleotides: 3. The CDR3 runs 14 residues. In germline, CDR1 is SGHKS, CDR2 YYEKEE (reference sequence). CDR3 sequence: CASSYGTGDYEQYF. In DNA form, the CDR3 reads TGTGCCAGCAGCTACGGGACAGGGGACTACGAGCAGTACTTC. The full variable domain, with the rest looked up from reference TRBV5-5 and TRBJ2-7, is DAGVTQSPTHLIKTRGQQVTLRCSPISGHKSVSWYQQVLGQGPQFIFQYYEKEERGRGNFPDRFSARQFPNYSSELNVNALLLGDSALYLCASSYGTGDYEQYFGPGTRLTVT.

This clonotype was seen at least ten times. In DNA form, the CDR3 reads TGTGCCAGCAGCCAATCGCGGATTGAGCAGTTCTTC. Its translation is CASSQSRIEQFF. This rearrangement joins TRBV14 to TRBJ2-1; D is uncertain. In germline, CDR1 is SGHDN, CDR2 FVKESK. This CDR3 is 12 amino acids long. V gave up 2 bases and J gave up 9 bases, with 8 bases separating them.

There are a few counts of this clonotype. The chain carries TRBV7-8 and TRBJ2-4; D remains ambiguous. Trimming stripped 5 bases from V and 9 bases from J, with 11 bases between. CDR1 and CDR2 (germline): SGHVS, FQNEAQ. The CDR3 is 12 residues long. The DNA for the CDR3 is TGTGCCAGCAGCACTCACAACGGCATTCAGTACTTC. Encoded protein: CASSTHNGIQYF.

This rearrangement joins TRBV7-6 to TRBJ2-2, with TRBD1 matching 7 bases. Germline V CDR1 and CDR2: SGHVS, FNYEAQ. This CDR3 is 12 amino acids long. V gave up 8 bases and J gave up 7 bases; unmatched junction bases: 4. This chain's CDR3 is CASGPGGGELFF. The CDR3 DNA reads as TGTGCCAGCGGCCCAGGGGGCGGGGAGCTGTTTTTT.

The chain couples TRBV24-1 to TRBJ2-3; either TRBD1 or TRBD2 may supply D (5 bases each). Between the trimmed V and J ends, which lost 9 bases and 2 bases, there was a span of 17 bases. The CDR3 has 15 residues. Germline lookup yields CDR1 KGHDR and CDR2 SFDVKD. CDR3 loop: CATCRGPRDTDTQYF. DNA of the CDR3: TGTGCCACCTGTAGGGGCCCGAGGGACACAGATACGCAGTATTTT.

This clonotype was counted at least ten times. The genes are TRBV7-8 and TRBJ2-1; 7 nucleotides line up with TRBD2. V was clipped by 4 bases and J by 6 bases; unmatched bases: 6. The germline CDR1 and CDR2 sequences are SGHVS and FQNEAQ. The CDR3 has 14 residues. The CDR3, as DNA: TGTGCCAGCAGCTCAAGACTAGCAAGCAATGAGCAGTTCTTC. Translation: CASSSRLASNEQFF.

The CDR3 DNA sequence: TGTGCCAGCAGTTTTGTAGCTGACTACAATGAGCAGTTCTTC. Translated, it gives CASSFVADYNEQFF. The rearrangement uses TRBV6-2 or TRBV6-3 and TRBJ2-1; D is unresolved. Germline CDR1 reads MNHEY; CDR2 reads SVGEGT. The V and J ends lost 4 bases and 3 bases respectively, with 10 bases between them. The CDR3 runs 14 residues.